This TCR beta chain was captured by sequencing in a study of regulatory T cells in long-lasting Graves disease (dated by TCRdb to about 2021). For context, the study as a whole: Persistent Graves' disease meant more than 5 years of antithyroid drug treatment with TSH receptor autoantibodies that stayed positive. TCR sequencing covered around 13 persistent and some 20 newly diagnosed Graves' disease patients, some 35 samples in total. This study used TCR sequencing and RNA sequencing of peripheral blood to compare persistent Graves' disease patients against newly diagnosed Graves' disease patients. In the clinical cohort, patients with persistent Graves' disease had used antithyroid drugs for an average of about 9.4 years. The study was conducted in China and was registered as a clinical trial. Study-wide conclusions, independent of this receptor: Only the TCR beta chain was sequenced and analyzed. Peripheral blood alone was examined, since thyroid tissue, which constituted the primary lesion, could not be accessed. The authors acknowledged the small sample size as a limitation that may reduce accuracy. Persistent disease showed preferential use of TRBV28, TRBJ1-2 and TRBJ2-5, whereas newly diagnosed disease favored TRBV20-1 and TRBJ2-1. Persistent Graves' disease patients showed lower TCR Shannon entropy and fewer highly expanded clones than newly diagnosed patients, suggesting clonal expansion. A larger number of public clonotypes was shared among persistent patients (under 3,000) than among newly diagnosed patients (roughly 980).

V lost 4 bases and J lost 3 bases; the stretch between them is 18 bases long. CDR1 KGHDR and CDR2 SFDVKD were looked up in the germline V gene. The CDR3 starts with the cysteine, ends with the phenylalanine, and has 16 residues. Of the read, only the CDR3 DNA is kept; its 48 bases are in frame from base 1. The time point label of this sample denotes: persistent/refractory GD, antithyroid drugs over 5 years with positive TRAb. For both TCR sequencing and RNA sequencing, RNA was extracted from PBMCs in TRIzol. Graves' disease was diagnosed according to American Thyroid Association guidelines. Recruitment of patients was carried out at an endocrinology department in Xi'an, China. From each patient, 7.5 to 10 milliliters of peripheral blood was collected into an EDTA anticoagulant tube. Ficoll Paque Plus density gradient separation was used to isolate PBMCs, and no further T cell sorting was performed. An Agilent 2100 Bioanalyzer and agarose gel were used to check RNA quality, and a NanoDrop 2000 was used to measure RNA concentration.

Library method: multiplex PCR. The instrument was an Illumina HiSeq 4000. TCR beta libraries were built with iRepertoire HTBI primers and Arm-PCR amplification of CDR3 regions. Before sequencing, the PCR products underwent gel purification. Per the original workflow: Gene usage analysis of CDR3 amino acid clonotypes used the roughly 60 TRBV and 14 to 15 TRBJ segments found across samples. COPE and FqMerger were used to merge the filtered high-quality paired reads into contigs. BLAST was used to align contigs to IMGT TRBV, TRBD and TRBJ reference genes, and CDR3 was defined according to IMGT. Any clonotype with a frequency above 0.1% was classified as a highly expanded clone. Shannon entropy was used to measure repertoire diversity, and the Gini coefficient was used to measure V-J evenness. Public clonotypes were defined as clonotypes shared by more than one individual. Using fastp at Q25 and MiXCR, TCRdb reprocessed the public reads and kept productive beta chains. For every CDR3 protein sequence, its rows merge into one entry that carries the most common genes and DNA. For this entry, the V and J calls and clone size follow TCRdb and not the study's own pipeline. The sample data list roughly 700,000 distinct CDR3 sequences, and around 32% of these were observed just once. 40% to 50% of the sample is in the top ten clones.

To note about this clonotype: The clone's antigen remains unknown. No base quality values were provided; no much bigger clone lies one nucleotide off.

Material: peripheral blood mononuclear cells (PBMCs), obtained when the disease was refractory, from a patient treated with antithyroid drugs. This clonotype was sampled from a female donor with Graves disease. Recombination connected TRBV24-1 to TRBJ2-7; the D assignment is uncertain and may be TRBD1 or TRBD2, with 5 bases supporting each. The DNA is as follows: TGTGCCACCAGTGACCTTCCTTCGGGACCAAACTACGAGCAGTACTTC. Translated, this gives CATSDLPSGPNYEQYF.